These 21 T cell receptor beta chains share one sample of origin, sequenced in a study of cytomegalovirus exposure and HLA in healthy donors. The PCR was carried out with 60 Vbeta primers and 13 Jbeta primers. Clones were read by immunoSEQ multiplex PCR, and TCRdb kept only the in-frame ones, dropping some. The data show 180,000 or so clones, 70% to 80% seen once. Sequenced material: PBMCs. Receptor source: a woman in her twenties or thirties in good health and CMV-seropositive.

The chain employs TRBV5-8 and TRBJ2-3, with 7 positions matching TRBD1. CDR1 is SGHTS, CDR2 YDEGEE, per germline. The CDR3 spans 14 residues. The V and J ends lost 3 bases and 3 bases, in that order; junction bases with no gene match: 4. The CDR3 DNA follows: TGTGCCAGCAGCTGGACAGGTCTGACAGATACGCAGTATTTT. Its protein product is CASSWTGLTDTQYF. Supplemented by reference TRBV5-8 and TRBJ2-3, the full variable domain reads EAGVTQSPTHLIKTRGQQATLRCSPISGHTSVYWYQQALGLGLQFLLWYDEGEERNRGNFPPRFSGRQFPNYSSELNVNALELEDSALYLCASSWTGLTDTQYFGPGTRLTVL.

The chain combines TRBV11-2 with TRBJ2-5; 8 positions agree with TRBD2. The V segment lost 1 base and the J segment 4 bases; nucleotides outside the gene matches: 2. CDR1 and CDR2 (germline): SGHAT, FQNNGV. This CDR3 has 14 amino acids. CDR3 bases: TGTGCCAGCAGCTTAGTCGGACTAGCAGAGACCCAGTACTTC. Protein product: CASSLVGLAETQYF.

This chain links TRBV27 with TRBJ1-2, with D perhaps TRBD1 (5 bases). This CDR3 contains 14 residues. From germline, CDR1 is MNHEY and CDR2 SMNVEV (reference sequence). Trimming removed 5 bases at V and 0 bases at J, with 10 bases between. CDR3: CASSRTTANYGYTF. CDR3 nucleotides: TGTGCCAGCAGTAGGACGACAGCTAACTATGGCTACACCTTC.

This clone showed up just once. The gene calls are TRBV28 and TRBJ1-4; D is ambiguous. The germline V gene encodes CDR1 MDHEN and CDR2 SYDVKM. V lost 1 base to trimming and J lost 12 bases, with 9 bases between them. This CDR3 has 12 amino acids. CDR3 sequence (DNA): TGTGCCAGCAGTTTATCGGGTCAAGAACTGTTTTTT. It yields the protein CASSLSGQELFF.

The chain has TRBV14 and TRBJ1-5; D gene unclear. With 3 bases removed from V and 1 base from J, the gap between germline ends came to 4 bases. CDR1 is SGHDN, CDR2 FVKESK, per germline. The CDR3 is 13 residues long. The CDR3 DNA is TGTGCCAGCAGCCATAGAAGCAATCAGCCCCAGCATTTT. It encodes CASSHRSNQPQHF.

The chain joins TRBV6-6 to TRBJ1-4; D remains unclear. Germline loops: CDR1 MNHNY, CDR2 SVGAGI (reference sequence). The V and J ends lost 2 bases and 8 bases respectively, with 15 bases between them. This CDR3 comprises 15 residues. CDR3 amino acids: CASSYTRPIREKLFF. CDR3 nucleotide sequence: TGTGCCAGCAGTTACACGCGGCCGATTCGGGAAAAACTGTTTTTT.

The chain couples TRBV7-2 to TRBJ2-5; D is unresolved. The DNA end lines up better with TRBJ2-7; the J call may be wrong. Germline lookup yields CDR1 SGHTA and CDR2 FQGNSA. The CDR3 covers 11 residues. The CDR3 nucleotides read TGTGCCAGCAGCTTCACCTACGAGCAGTACTTC. This sequence encodes CASSFTYEQYF.

This clone was counted between two and nine times. V usage is TRBV7-6 and J usage is TRBJ1-1; 8 nucleotides agree with TRBD1. The CDR3 consists of 18 residues. The trim removed 1 base at V and 6 bases at J, leaving 16 bases unmatched. CDR1 and CDR2 (germline): SGHVS, FNYEAQ. The CDR3 sequence is CASSLVPYSRTGTAEAFF. The CDR3 DNA reads TGTGCCAGCAGCTTAGTCCCCTATAGCCGGACAGGGACGGCTGAAGCTTTCTTT.

V is TRBV9 and J is TRBJ1-2, with TRBD1 as a possible D gene (5 bases). CDR3 length: 14 residues. V lost 0 bases, J lost 3 bases, and 9 bases lay in between. Germline-derived CDR1 and CDR2 are SGDLS and YYNGEE. The CDR3 nucleotides are TGTGCCAGCAGCGTAGCTTGGGGGGACTATGGCTACACCTTC. Amino acid sequence: CASSVAWGDYGYTF.

The chain is built from TRBV6-5 and TRBJ2-3, with D perhaps matching TRBD1 (5 bases). The germline V gene has CDR1 MNHEY and CDR2 SVGAGI. V dropped 2 bases and J dropped 0 bases, with 6 bases sitting between them. The CDR3 consists of 14 residues. This CDR3 is CASSYAGSTDTQYF. CDR3 coding DNA: TGTGCCAGCAGTTACGCAGGGAGCACAGATACGCAGTATTTT.

This clone was seen only once. This sequence joins TRBV30 and TRBJ2-3; D might be TRBD1 (7 bases). Trimming left V 1 base short and J 2 bases short, with 13 bases between. The length of the CDR3 is 15 residues. Germline CDR1 and CDR2: GTSNPN and SVGIG (reference sequence). CDR3 protein: CAWSAHRGLTDTQYF. As DNA, the CDR3 is TGTGCCTGGAGTGCCCACAGGGGACTCACAGATACGCAGTATTTT.

The gene calls are TRBV7-2 and TRBJ2-7, with TRBD1 as a possible D gene (5 bases). The CDR3 has 15 residues. Germline V CDR1 and CDR2: SGHTA, FQGNSA. The V and J ends lost 5 bases and 2 bases respectively, with 16 bases between them. CDR3 coding DNA: TGTGCCAGCAGCGCCAACCAGGGTCTGGCCTACGAGCAGTACTTC. Its protein is CASSANQGLAYEQYF.

The rearrangement links TRBV11-2 to TRBJ2-2, with D perhaps TRBD1 (6 bases). Trimming removed 3 bases from V and 7 bases from J, with 12 bases in between. The CDR3 spans 14 residues. From germline, CDR1 is SGHAT and CDR2 FQNNGV. CDR3 region: CASSFTGNLGELFF. CDR3 DNA: TGTGCCAGCAGCTTTACAGGGAACCTCGGGGAGCTGTTTTTT.

The V and J genes are TRBV7-2 and TRBJ1-5; 7 positions agree with TRBD1. CDR1 SGHTA and CDR2 FQGNSA come from the germline V gene. The CDR3 is 13 residues long. V lost 5 bases and J lost 6; bases outside the gene matches: 4. The CDR3 reads CASSRQGGQPQHF. The CDR3 nucleotides read TGTGCCAGCAGCCGACAGGGAGGTCAGCCCCAGCATTTT.

This chain links TRBV27 with TRBJ1-3; 8 positions agree with TRBD1. The CDR3 is 16 amino acids. Germline lookup yields CDR1 MNHEY and CDR2 SMNVEV (reference sequence). With 6 bases clipped from V and 2 bases from J, the junction kept 9 bases outside the gene matches. The CDR3 here is CASSQRQGAAGNTIYF. CDR3 in DNA: TGTGCCAGCAGCCAGCGTCAGGGGGCCGCTGGAAACACCATATATTTT.

The chain couples TRBV9 to TRBJ1-1, with 7 bases identical to TRBD1. In germline, CDR1 is SGDLS, CDR2 YYNGEE. The length of the CDR3 is 18 residues. V lost 2 bases and J lost 0; bases outside the gene matches: 13. CDR3 coding DNA: TGTGCCAGCAGCGTCAACCGGGAGGGGGCAGGCATGAACACTGAAGCTTTCTTT. Protein sequence: CASSVNREGAGMNTEAFF.

The chain couples TRBV6-1 to TRBJ1-1, with TRBD1 matching 7 bases. Germline V gene lookup returns CDR1 MNHNS and CDR2 SASEGT. This CDR3 comprises 17 residues. V lost 4 bases and J lost 5; bases outside the gene matches: 16. In nucleotides, the CDR3 is TGTGCCAGCAGTGCCCCTTTCCGACAGGGCGGTGGGACTGAAGCTTTCTTT. Amino acid sequence: CASSAPFRQGGGTEAFF.

V is TRBV11-2 and J is TRBJ2-5; D not certain. With 2 bases removed from V and 0 bases from J, the gap between germline ends came to 16 bases. CDR3 length: 17 residues. Germline CDR1 and CDR2: SGHAT and FQNNGV. As DNA, the CDR3 is TGTGCCAGCAGCTTAACGCCACCCGGGTCGGACCAAGAGACCCAGTACTTC. Its protein product is CASSLTPPGSDQETQYF.

This clone has more than one count but fewer than ten. The chain joins TRBV25-1 to TRBJ2-7; maybe TRBD2 (7 bases). Germline loops: CDR1 MGHDK, CDR2 SYGVNS. This CDR3 region has 15 residues. Deletions cut 4 bases from V and 5 bases from J, with 18 bases between. CDR3 sequence reads: CASSVQGGAADEQYF. The CDR3 DNA sequence: TGTGCCAGCAGTGTCCAAGGGGGGGCGGCGGACGAGCAGTACTTC.

The chain links TRBV7-2 to TRBJ2-7; D might be TRBD2 (6 bases). There are 15 residues in the CDR3. Deletions cut 5 bases from V and 0 bases from J, with 14 bases between. In germline, CDR1 is SGHTA, CDR2 FQGNSA. This CDR3 is CASSPGGALSYEQYF. In DNA form, the CDR3 reads TGTGCCAGCAGCCCCGGAGGGGCCCTCTCCTACGAGCAGTACTTC.

The chain uses TRBV18 and TRBJ1-1; D not resolved. The CDR3 runs to 15 residues. V lost 6 bases to trimming and J lost 1 base, with 15 bases between them. Germline loops: CDR1 KGHSH, CDR2 LQKENI. The CDR3 sequence is CASSRVGGSNTEAFF. CDR3 nucleotides: TGTGCCAGCTCCCGGGTAGGCGGGTCGAACACTGAAGCTTTCTTT.